This TCR delta chain was identified in a study of Vδ1+ human thymocytes. Overall study results and limits: TRD repertoires were essentially private, unlike widely shared TRG clonotypes. In the thymus, TRG and TRD repertoires looked highly polyclonal with Gaussian CDR3 lengths. Approximately 20% of thymic delta-chain sequences were Vdelta2, with few Vdelta3, unlike blood Vdelta1+ controls.

Sequences come from RNA converted to cDNA by reverse transcription. CDR3 amplicons came from multiplex PCR with pooled V-gene forward and constant-region reverse primers. TCRdb re-called clones from the multiplex PCR reads via CATT. Seen here are about 25,000 delta-chain clones, roughly 29% observed once, and the top ten hold roughly 1.5%. CDR1 is TSWWSYY and CDR2 is QGS in the germline V gene. CDR3 length equals 14 residues. The ends lost 7 bases at V and 8 bases at J; junction bases unmatched: 10. Vdelta1+ thymocyte sorts reached between about 98% and 99.6% purity. This clone was detected once. Its antigen is not known.

The V call is TRDV1, the J call TRDJ1, with 10 bases that match TRDD3. The sequenced sample consisted of Vdelta1+ gamma-delta thymocytes from the thymus. Subset denoted: FACS-sorted CD3+ TCRalphabeta- TCRVdelta1+ TCRVdelta2- thymocytes. This clonotype originated in a boy under three years old who had congenital heart surgery. CDR3 nucleotides: TGTGCTCTTGCCCGCGGGGGGGGATACGGCAAACTCATCTTT. This gives the protein CALARGGGYGKLIF.